The next 27 T cell receptor beta chains were all read from a single sample in a study of T cell repertoires in cytomegalovirus infection. Each CDR3 protein gets one entry after TCRdb re-called the reads with MiXCR. The sample has about 680,000 distinct CDR3 sequences, approximately 24% seen once. Sequencing used CD8+ T cells from PBMCs. The receptors shown here come from a human donor in good health (CMV status not recorded). Some clones in this sample may be carry-over from other donors' samples.

This clonotype was detected a few times. The genes are TRBV5-4 and TRBJ2-7, with 7 bases identical to TRBD2. Germline V gives CDR1 SGHNT, CDR2 YYREEE (reference sequence). The junction had 5 bases not matched to a gene; V was cut back by 3 bases and J by 5 bases. This CDR3 comprises 13 residues. The CDR3 coding sequence is TGTGCCAGCAGCTGGACGGGGGGAGACGAGCAGTACTTC. It yields the protein CASSWTGGDEQYF.

This chain connects TRBV28 to TRBJ2-5; maybe TRBD1 (7 bases). Between the trimmed V and J ends, which lost 2 bases and 3 bases, there was a span of 16 bases. This CDR3 spans 16 amino acids. Per germline, CDR1 MDHEN and CDR2 SYDVKM. In DNA, the CDR3 is TGTGCCAGCAGTTTAGGGGCCAGGGGGGCTGAAGAGACCCAGTACTTC. This sequence encodes CASSLGARGAEETQYF. Drawing the rest from reference TRBV28 and TRBJ2-5, the complete variable domain is DVKVTQSSRYLVKRTGEKVFLECVQDMDHENMFWYRQDPGLGLRLIYFSYDVKMKEKGDIPEGYSVSREKKERFSLILESASTNQTSMYLCASSLGARGAEETQYFGPGTRLLVL.

The V and J genes are TRBV28 and TRBJ1-2; D is perhaps TRBD1 (5 bases). Trimming took off 1 base at V and 4 bases at J, with 13 bases between the two ends. The CDR3 length is 15 residues. The germline V gene has CDR1 MDHEN and CDR2 SYDVKM. The CDR3 nucleotides read TGTGCCAGCAGTTTATTATTGCAGGGCTCCTATGGCTACACCTTC. Encoded protein: CASSLLLQGSYGYTF.

The chain employs TRBV6-6 and TRBJ1-5; the D is unclear. Looked up from germline, CDR1 is MNHNY and CDR2 is SVGAGI (reference sequence). Trimming removed 5 bases from V and 4 bases from J, with 15 bases in between. This CDR3 has 15 residues. CDR3 residues: CASSVGNTENQPQHF. The CDR3 region has the DNA TGTGCCAGCAGTGTAGGGAACACGGAAAATCAGCCCCAGCATTTT.

This clonotype was seen a few times. The rearrangement joins TRBV20-1 to TRBJ2-7, with D perhaps matching TRBD1 or TRBD2 (5 bases each). Germline assignment: CDR1 DFQATT and CDR2 SNEGSKA (reference sequence). V was clipped by 0 bases and J by 3 bases, with 15 bases between them. The CDR3 is made up of 15 amino acids. CDR3 loop: CSARDIGETYYEQYV. The CDR3 nucleotides read TGCAGTGCTAGAGATATAGGGGAGACCTACTACGAGCAGTACGTC.

For this clonotype: Compared with germline, one end of the junction differs, possibly owing to a read error. CDR3 residues: CVSSDRDRGYEQYF. In nucleotides, the CDR3 is TGTGTCAGCAGTGACCGGGACAGGGGCTACGAGCAGTACTTC. The chain couples TRBV6-1 to TRBJ2-7, with 10 bases aligning to TRBD1. This CDR3 has 14 amino acids. Germline V gene sequence: CDR1 MNHNS, CDR2 SASEGT.

This clonotype has only a few counts. The chain joins TRBV9 to TRBJ2-2; D unclear. Trimming left V 0 bases short and J 6 bases short, with 3 bases between. The CDR3 runs to 12 residues. Germline V gene data show CDR1 as SGDLS and CDR2 as YYNGEE. The CDR3 is CASSVAPGELFF. For the CDR3, the DNA is TGTGCCAGCAGCGTAGCCCCCGGGGAGCTGTTTTTT. Full variable domain (missing parts from reference TRBV9 and TRBJ2-2): DSGVTQTPKHLITATGQRVTLRCSPRSGDLSVYWYQQSLDQGLQFLIQYYNGEERAKGNILERFSAQQFPDLHSELNLSSLELGDSALYFCASSVAPGELFFGEGSRLTVL.

There are many counts of this clonotype. The chain combines TRBV7-2 with TRBJ1-2; no clear D gene. CDR1 is SGHTA, CDR2 FQGNSA, per germline. The CDR3 runs to 14 residues. V dropped 5 bases and J dropped 1 base, with 11 bases sitting between them. In DNA, the CDR3 is TGTGCCAGCAGCCCCTCTCGGGTTAACTATGGCTACACCTTC. Its protein is CASSPSRVNYGYTF.

This clonotype was recorded once. The rearrangement joins TRBV20-1 to TRBJ1-1, with 8 bases matching TRBD1. The CDR3 runs 18 residues. From germline, CDR1 is DFQATT and CDR2 SNEGSKA (reference sequence). V lost 4 bases to trimming and J lost 4 bases; unmatched junction nucleotides: 20. CDR3 nucleotide sequence: TGCAGTGCTATACAAGGGGGACAGGTGGGGGGAGGGGGCACTGAAGCTTTCTTT. This sequence encodes CSAIQGGQVGGGGTEAFF.

J is TRBJ2-7 and V is TRBV28, with D unresolved. Per the germline V gene, CDR1 is MDHEN and CDR2 is SYDVKM. V lost 10 bases to trimming and J lost 0 bases, with 13 bases between them. The CDR3 contains 13 residues. CDR3 protein: CATRQELSYEQYF. CDR3 nucleotides: TGTGCCACCAGGCAGGAGCTCTCCTACGAGCAGTACTTC.

The chain is built from TRBV20-1 and TRBJ1-1, with D hard to call. The CDR3 has 15 amino acids. Germline lookup yields CDR1 DFQATT and CDR2 SNEGSKA (reference sequence). With 4 bases removed from V and 0 bases from J, the gap between germline ends came to 15 bases. The CDR3 nucleotides are TGCAGTGCTACTAGCCCCGAGACCTTGAACACTGAAGCTTTCTTT. Encoded protein: CSATSPETLNTEAFF.

This clonotype was observed a few times. The chain carries TRBV5-4 and TRBJ2-1, with 10 bases that match TRBD2. The J segment lost 6 bases and the V segment lost 5 bases, leaving 11 bases of the junction unmatched. The germline gives CDR1 SGHNT, CDR2 YYREEE (reference sequence). The CDR3 sequence is 16 residues long. The CDR3, as DNA: TGTGCCAGCAGTTCTCCCTTAGCGGGGGGCCTCAATGAGCAGTTCTTC. It yields the protein CASSSPLAGGLNEQFF.

The gene calls are TRBV2 and TRBJ2-7; tentative D call: TRBD1 (5 bases). CDR3 length: 15 amino acids. V was cut by 5 bases and J by 5 bases, with 19 bases left in between. The germline V gene has CDR1 SNHLY and CDR2 FYNNEI. The CDR3 DNA reads as TGTGCCAGCAGTCGCTTCACAGGAGAGATCAACGAGCAGTACTTC. This codes for CASSRFTGEINEQYF.

About this clonotype itself: A much bigger clone sits one base away, suggesting this may be a read error. This chain connects TRBV7-4 to TRBJ2-1; TRBD1 matches 11 bases. Germline loops: CDR1 SGHVT, CDR2 SQSDAQ. This CDR3 spans 16 amino acids. The CDR3 DNA is TGTACCAGCAGCTCTCGTGGACAGGGGGCTTACAATGAGCAGTTCTTC. Translating gives CTSSSRGQGAYNEQFF.

DNA of the CDR3: TGTGCCAGCAGGGGAGGGACACCTCTCCCCCCAGATACGCAGTATTTT. This codes for CASRGGTPLPPDTQYF. This chain links TRBV2 with TRBJ2-3; TRBD2 is a possible D gene (7 bases). The CDR3 runs 16 residues. V was trimmed by 6 bases and J by 4 bases, leaving 20 bases between them. CDR1 and CDR2 (germline): SNHLY, FYNNEI.

This chain links TRBV6-5 with TRBJ2-1; 8 nucleotides line up with TRBD1. The CDR3 loop spans 14 amino acids. Trimming took 4 bases from V and 9 from J; bases not matched to a gene: 8. Germline V lookup: CDR1 MNHEY, CDR2 SVGAGI. CDR3 DNA: TGTGCCAGCAGTTGGACAGGGAACGTAGTTGAGCAGTTCTTC. Protein product: CASSWTGNVVEQFF.

This clonotype showed up just a few times. V gene TRBV2 combines with J gene TRBJ1-2, with 7 bases lining up with TRBD1. V shed 7 bases, J shed 3 bases, and the junction held 11 bases outside the gene matches. Germline CDR1 reads SNHLY; CDR2 reads FYNNEI. The CDR3 is 15 residues long. The CDR3 is CASMYGQERYYGYTF. The CDR3 DNA follows: TGTGCCAGCATGTACGGACAGGAACGCTACTATGGCTACACCTTC. The variable domain in full, completed from reference TRBV2 and TRBJ1-2, reads EPEVTQTPSHQVTQMGQEVILRCVPISNHLYFYWYRQILGQKVEFLVSFYNNEISEKSEIFDDQFSVERPDGSNFTLKIRSTKLEDSAMYFCASMYGQERYYGYTFGSGTRLTVV.

This clonotype was seen at least ten times. V is TRBV12-3 or TRBV12-4 and J is TRBJ2-7, with 8 bases lining up with TRBD2. V was pared by 6 bases and J by 4 bases, with 8 bases of the junction left unmatched. The CDR3 is 14 amino acids. CDR3: CASRILGREYEQYF. The CDR3 DNA follows: TGTGCCAGCAGAATACTCGGGAGGGAATACGAGCAGTACTTC.

This clonotype was counted a few times. V and J are TRBV7-9 and TRBJ2-7; TRBD1 or TRBD2 may be the D gene (5 bases each). Germline CDR1 and CDR2: SEHNR and FQNEAQ (reference sequence). The CDR3 has 13 amino acids. The V and J ends lost 5 bases and 4 bases respectively, with 12 bases between them. CDR3 nucleotide sequence: TGTGCCAGCAGCGGGGACCTACGGTACGAGCAGTACGTC. It codes for CASSGDLRYEQYV.

There are many counts of this clonotype. The V and J genes are TRBV4-1 and TRBJ1-5, with 8 bases matching TRBD1. CDR1 MGHRA and CDR2 YSYEKL come from the germline V gene. Losses at the gene ends were 4 bases for V and 7 bases for J; bases not matched to a gene: 6. CDR3 length: 14 residues. The CDR3 reads CASSPPDRDQPQHF. CDR3 nucleotides: TGCGCCAGCAGCCCGCCGGACAGGGACCAGCCCCAGCATTTT.

The chain uses TRBV7-6 and TRBJ1-4, with TRBD1 identical over 7 bases. The CDR3 is 13 amino acids. CDR1 and CDR2 from the germline V gene are SGHVS and FNYEAQ. J was trimmed by 6 bases and V by 4 bases; bases with no gene match: 2. CDR3 coding DNA: TGTGCCAGCAGCTATGACAGGGATGAAAAACTGTTTTTT. This codes for CASSYDRDEKLFF.

In nucleotides, the CDR3 is TGTGCCAGCAGCCCCTCGGGACAGGGTCAATACAATGAGCAGTTCTTC. This sequence encodes CASSPSGQGQYNEQFF. The chain combines TRBV7-9 with TRBJ2-1; 9 positions match TRBD1. CDR1 SEHNR and CDR2 FQNEAQ come from the germline V gene (reference sequence). With V trimmed by 5 bases and J by 4 bases, 9 bases remained unmatched. The CDR3 runs 16 residues.

The rearrangement links TRBV6-5 to TRBJ1-2, with 8 nucleotides matching TRBD1. This CDR3 is 14 amino acids long. Looked up from germline, CDR1 is MNHEY and CDR2 is SVGAGI. V lost 4 bases, J lost 4 bases, and 5 bases stayed unmatched. CDR3 bases: TGTGCCAGCAGTTTATTGACAGGGGCCTATGGCTACACCTTC. Its protein product is CASSLLTGAYGYTF.

This clonotype was picked up many times. The DNA of the CDR3 is TGTGCCAGCAGTTACGAGTATACGCAGTATTTT. Translating gives CASSYEYTQYF. The J gene is TRBJ2-3, the V gene TRBV6-5; D is ambiguous. CDR1 and CDR2 (germline): MNHEY, SVGAGI. This CDR3 comprises 11 residues. Trimming shortened V by 2 bases and J by 7 bases, and 4 bases separated the two germline ends.

The chain recombines TRBV12-3 or TRBV12-4 with TRBJ2-1; 12 bases match TRBD2. This CDR3 spans 17 amino acids. Losses at the gene ends were 7 bases for V and 3 bases for J; bases not matched to a gene: 10. The CDR3 bases are TGTGCCAGCACCCCAAGACTAGCGGGGGACCGCTACAATGAGCAGTTCTTC. It yields the protein CASTPRLAGDRYNEQFF.

This clonotype was detected many times. Here the CDR3 reads CASSFGPTQHF. The CDR3 DNA sequence: TGTGCCAGCAGCTTTGGGCCCACCCAGCATTTT. The chain couples TRBV7-2 to TRBJ1-5; D uncertain. CDR3 length equals 11 residues. V was cut by 3 bases and J by 11 bases, with 8 bases left in between. The germline V gene encodes CDR1 SGHTA and CDR2 FQGNSA.

This clonotype was detected ten times or more. The V gene is TRBV7-2, the J gene TRBJ1-6; TRBD1 might be the D (6 bases). Germline V CDR1 and CDR2: SGHTA, FQGNSA. The CDR3 spans 15 residues. V lost 5 bases, J lost 5 bases, and 13 bases lay in between. CDR3 sequence: CASSTTGSHNSPLHF. For the CDR3, the DNA is TGTGCCAGCAGCACCACAGGGTCCCATAATTCACCCCTCCACTTT.